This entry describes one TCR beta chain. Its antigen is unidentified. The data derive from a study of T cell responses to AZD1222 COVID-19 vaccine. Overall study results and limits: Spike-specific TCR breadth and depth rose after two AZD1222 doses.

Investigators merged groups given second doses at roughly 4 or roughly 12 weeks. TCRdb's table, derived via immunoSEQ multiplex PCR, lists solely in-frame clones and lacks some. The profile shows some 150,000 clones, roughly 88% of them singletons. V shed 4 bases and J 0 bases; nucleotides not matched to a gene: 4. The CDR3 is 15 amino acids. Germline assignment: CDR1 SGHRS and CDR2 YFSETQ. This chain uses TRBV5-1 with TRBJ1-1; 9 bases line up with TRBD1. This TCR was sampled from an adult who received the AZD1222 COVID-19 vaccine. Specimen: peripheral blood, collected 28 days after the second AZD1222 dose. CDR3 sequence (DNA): TGCGCCAGCAGCACACAGGGGGCACTGAACACTGAAGCTTTCTTT. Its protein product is CASSTQGALNTEAFF. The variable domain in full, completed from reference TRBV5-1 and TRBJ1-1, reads KAGVTQTPRYLIKTRGQQVTLSCSPISGHRSVSWYQQTPGQGLQFLFEYFSETQRNKGNFPGRFSGRQFSNSRSEMNVSTLELGDSALYLCASSTQGALNTEAFFGQGTRLTVV.